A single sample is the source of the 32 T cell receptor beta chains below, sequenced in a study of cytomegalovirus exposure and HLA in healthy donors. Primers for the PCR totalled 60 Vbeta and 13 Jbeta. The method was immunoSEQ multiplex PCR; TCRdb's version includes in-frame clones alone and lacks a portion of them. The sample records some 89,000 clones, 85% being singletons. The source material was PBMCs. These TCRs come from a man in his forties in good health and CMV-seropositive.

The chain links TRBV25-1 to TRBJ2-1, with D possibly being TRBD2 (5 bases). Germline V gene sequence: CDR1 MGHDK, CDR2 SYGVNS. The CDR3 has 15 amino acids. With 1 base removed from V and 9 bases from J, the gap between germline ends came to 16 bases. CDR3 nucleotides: TGTGCCAGCAGTGAATTCGGCGGAGGCTACGGTGAGCAGTTCTTC. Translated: CASSEFGGGYGEQFF.

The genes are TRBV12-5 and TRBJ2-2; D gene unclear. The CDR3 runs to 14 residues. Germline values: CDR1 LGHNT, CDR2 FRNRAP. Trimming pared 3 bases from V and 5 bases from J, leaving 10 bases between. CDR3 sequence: CASGFRPETGELFF. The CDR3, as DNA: TGTGCTAGTGGTTTCAGGCCCGAGACCGGGGAGCTGTTTTTT.

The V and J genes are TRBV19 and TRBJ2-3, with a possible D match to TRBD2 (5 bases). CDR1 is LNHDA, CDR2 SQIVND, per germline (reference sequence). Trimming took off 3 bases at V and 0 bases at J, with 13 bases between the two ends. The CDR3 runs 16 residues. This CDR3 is CASSMDPGGSTDTQYF. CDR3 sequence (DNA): TGTGCCAGTAGTATGGATCCGGGCGGGAGCACAGATACGCAGTATTTT.

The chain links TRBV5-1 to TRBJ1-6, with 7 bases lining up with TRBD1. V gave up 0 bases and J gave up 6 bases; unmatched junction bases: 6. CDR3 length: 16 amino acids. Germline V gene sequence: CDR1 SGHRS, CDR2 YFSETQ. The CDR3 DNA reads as TGCGCCAGCAGCTTGGCTACAGGGGATTCTAATTCACCCCTCCACTTT. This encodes CASSLATGDSNSPLHF.

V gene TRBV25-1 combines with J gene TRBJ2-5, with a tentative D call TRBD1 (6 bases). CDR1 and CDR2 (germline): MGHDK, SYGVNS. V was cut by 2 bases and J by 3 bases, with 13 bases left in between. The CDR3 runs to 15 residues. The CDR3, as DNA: TGTGCCAGCAGTGAACCTGGGGCAGGGGAAGAGACCCAGTACTTC. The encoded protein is CASSEPGAGEETQYF. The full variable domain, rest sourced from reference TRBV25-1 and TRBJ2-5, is EADIYQTPRYLVIGTGKKITLECSQTMGHDKMYWYQQDPGMELHLIHYSYGVNSTEKGDLSSESTVSRIRTEHFPLTLESARPSHTSQYLCASSEPGAGEETQYFGPGTRLLVL.

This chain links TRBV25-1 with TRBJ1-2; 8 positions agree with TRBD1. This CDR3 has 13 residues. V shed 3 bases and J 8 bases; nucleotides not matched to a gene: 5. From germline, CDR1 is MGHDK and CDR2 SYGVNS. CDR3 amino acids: CASSDRTGKGYTF. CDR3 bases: TGTGCCAGCAGTGACAGGACAGGGAAGGGCTACACCTTC.

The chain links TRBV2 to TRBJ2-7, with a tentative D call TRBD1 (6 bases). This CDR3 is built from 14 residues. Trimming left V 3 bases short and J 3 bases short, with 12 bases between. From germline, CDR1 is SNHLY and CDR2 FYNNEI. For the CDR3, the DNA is TGTGCCAGCAGTGATGCCGGGACAAACTACGAGCAGTACTTC. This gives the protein CASSDAGTNYEQYF.

The CDR3 nucleotides are TGTGCCAGCTCACCACCTACGACGGGCGAGCAGTACTTC. This encodes CASSPPTTGEQYF. The V call is TRBV18, the J call TRBJ2-7; no clear D gene. The CDR3 is 13 amino acids. In germline, CDR1 is KGHSH, CDR2 LQKENI. With 0 bases removed from V and 6 bases from J, the gap between germline ends came to 9 bases.

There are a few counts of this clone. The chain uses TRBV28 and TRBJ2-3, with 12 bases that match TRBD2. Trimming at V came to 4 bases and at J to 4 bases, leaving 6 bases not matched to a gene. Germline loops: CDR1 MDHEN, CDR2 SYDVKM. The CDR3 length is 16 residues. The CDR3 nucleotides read TGTGCCAGCAGTTCGCCTACTAGCGGGAGGCCAGATACGCAGTATTTT. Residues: CASSSPTSGRPDTQYF.

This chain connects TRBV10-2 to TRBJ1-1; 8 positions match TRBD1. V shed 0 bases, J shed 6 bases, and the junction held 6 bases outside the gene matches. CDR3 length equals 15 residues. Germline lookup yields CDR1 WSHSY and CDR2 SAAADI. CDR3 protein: CASSESDREGAEAFF. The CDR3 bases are TGCGCCAGCAGTGAGTCGGACAGGGAAGGGGCTGAAGCTTTCTTT.

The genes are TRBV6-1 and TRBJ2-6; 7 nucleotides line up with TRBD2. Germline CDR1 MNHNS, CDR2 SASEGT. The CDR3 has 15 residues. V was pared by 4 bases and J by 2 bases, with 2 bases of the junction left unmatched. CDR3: CASSVAGAGANVLTF. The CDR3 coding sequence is TGTGCCAGCAGTGTGGCGGGGGCTGGGGCCAACGTCCTGACTTTC.

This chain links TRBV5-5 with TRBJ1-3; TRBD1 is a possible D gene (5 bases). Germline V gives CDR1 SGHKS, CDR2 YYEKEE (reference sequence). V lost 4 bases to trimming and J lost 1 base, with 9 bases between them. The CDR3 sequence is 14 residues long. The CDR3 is CASSQGGSGNTIYF. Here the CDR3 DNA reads TGTGCCAGCAGCCAGGGAGGATCTGGAAACACCATATATTTT.

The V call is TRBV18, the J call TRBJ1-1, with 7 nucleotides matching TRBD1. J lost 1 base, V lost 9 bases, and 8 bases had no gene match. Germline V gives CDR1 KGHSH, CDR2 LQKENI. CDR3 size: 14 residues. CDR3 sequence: CASLRDRKNTEAFF. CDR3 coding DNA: TGTGCCAGTCTCCGGGACAGAAAGAACACTGAAGCTTTCTTT.

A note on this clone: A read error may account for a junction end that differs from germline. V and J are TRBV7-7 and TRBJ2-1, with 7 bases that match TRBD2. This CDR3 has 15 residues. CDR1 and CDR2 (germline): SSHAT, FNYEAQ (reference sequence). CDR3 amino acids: CASSLDPAGMGEQFF. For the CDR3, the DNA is TGTGCTAGCAGCTTAGATCCAGCGGGGATGGGTGAGCAGTTCTTC.

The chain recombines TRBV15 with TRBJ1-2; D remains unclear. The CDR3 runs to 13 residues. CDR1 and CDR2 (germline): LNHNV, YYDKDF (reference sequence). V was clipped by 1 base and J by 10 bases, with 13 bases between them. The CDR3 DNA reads TGTGCCACCAGCAGAGGGCACCACGTTGACTACACCTTC. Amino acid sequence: CATSRGHHVDYTF.

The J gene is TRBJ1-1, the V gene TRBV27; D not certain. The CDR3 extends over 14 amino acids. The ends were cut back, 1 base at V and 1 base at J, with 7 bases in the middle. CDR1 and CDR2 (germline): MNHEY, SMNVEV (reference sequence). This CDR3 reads CASSLWARNTEAFF. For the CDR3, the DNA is TGTGCCAGCAGTTTATGGGCAAGGAACACTGAAGCTTTCTTT.

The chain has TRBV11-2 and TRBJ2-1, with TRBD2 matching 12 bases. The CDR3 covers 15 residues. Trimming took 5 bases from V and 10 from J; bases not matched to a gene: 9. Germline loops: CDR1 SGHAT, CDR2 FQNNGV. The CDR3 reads CASSHPSGRAKEQFF. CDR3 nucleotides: TGTGCCAGCAGCCACCCTAGCGGGAGGGCCAAAGAGCAGTTCTTC.

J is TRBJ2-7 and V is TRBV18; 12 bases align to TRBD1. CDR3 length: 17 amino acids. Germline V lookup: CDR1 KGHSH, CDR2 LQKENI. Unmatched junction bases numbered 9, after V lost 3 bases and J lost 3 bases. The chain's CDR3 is CASSPSGTGGEFYEQYF. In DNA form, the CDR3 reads TGTGCCAGCTCACCTTCCGGGACAGGGGGCGAGTTCTACGAGCAGTACTTC.

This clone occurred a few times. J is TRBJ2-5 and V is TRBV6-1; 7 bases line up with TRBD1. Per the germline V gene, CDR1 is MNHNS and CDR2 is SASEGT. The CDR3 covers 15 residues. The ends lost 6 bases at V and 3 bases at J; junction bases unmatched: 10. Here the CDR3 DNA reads TGTGCCAGCAGCGACTTGGGACAGATTAAAGAGACCCAGTACTTC. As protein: CASSDLGQIKETQYF.

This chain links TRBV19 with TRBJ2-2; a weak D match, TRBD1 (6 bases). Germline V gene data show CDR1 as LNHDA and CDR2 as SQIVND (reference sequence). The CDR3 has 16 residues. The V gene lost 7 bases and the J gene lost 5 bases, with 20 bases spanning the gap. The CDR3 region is CASTPQDRSKTGELFF. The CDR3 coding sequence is TGTGCCAGTACACCCCAAGACAGGAGCAAAACCGGGGAGCTGTTTTTT.

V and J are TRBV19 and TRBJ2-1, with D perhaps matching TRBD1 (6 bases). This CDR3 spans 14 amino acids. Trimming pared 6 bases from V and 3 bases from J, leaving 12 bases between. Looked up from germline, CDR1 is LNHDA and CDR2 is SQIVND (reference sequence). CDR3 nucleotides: TGTGCCAGTAGGCCCGGGACAATCTACAATGAGCAGTTCTTC. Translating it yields CASRPGTIYNEQFF.

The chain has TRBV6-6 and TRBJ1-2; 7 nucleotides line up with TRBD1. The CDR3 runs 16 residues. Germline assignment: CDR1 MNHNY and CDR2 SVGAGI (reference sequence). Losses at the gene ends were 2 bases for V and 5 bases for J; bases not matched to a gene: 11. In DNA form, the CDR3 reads TGTGCCAGCAGTTACGGACCTGGGGGACAGTCTTATGGCTACACCTTC. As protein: CASSYGPGGQSYGYTF.

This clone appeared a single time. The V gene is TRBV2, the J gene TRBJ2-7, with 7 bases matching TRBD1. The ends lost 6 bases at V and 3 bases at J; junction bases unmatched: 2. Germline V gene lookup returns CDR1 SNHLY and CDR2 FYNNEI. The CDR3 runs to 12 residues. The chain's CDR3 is CASRQGLYEQYF. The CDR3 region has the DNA TGTGCCAGCAGACAGGGGCTCTACGAGCAGTACTTC.

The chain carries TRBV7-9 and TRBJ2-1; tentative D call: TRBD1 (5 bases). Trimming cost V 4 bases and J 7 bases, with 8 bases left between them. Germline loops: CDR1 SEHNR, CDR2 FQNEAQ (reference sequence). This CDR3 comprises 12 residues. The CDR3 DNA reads TGTGCCAGCAGCTCCAGGGTAAATGAGCAGTTCTTC. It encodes CASSSRVNEQFF.

The CDR3 DNA reads as TGTGCCAGCAGCCAAGTCAGGAACACTGAAGCTTTCTTT. Its protein is CASSQVRNTEAFF. The chain employs TRBV14 and TRBJ1-1, with D unresolved. CDR1 is SGHDN and CDR2 is FVKESK in the germline V gene. The CDR3 is made up of 13 amino acids. V was cut by 1 base and J by 1 base, with 4 bases left in between.

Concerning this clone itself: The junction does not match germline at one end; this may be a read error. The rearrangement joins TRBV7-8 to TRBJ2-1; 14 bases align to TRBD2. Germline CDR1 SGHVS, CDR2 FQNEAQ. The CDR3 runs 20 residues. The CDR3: CASSFWTSGGSQGSHNEQFF. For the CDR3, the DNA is TGTGCCAGCAGCTTTTGGACTAGCGGGGGGAGTCAAGGCTCCCACAATGAGCAGTTCTTC.

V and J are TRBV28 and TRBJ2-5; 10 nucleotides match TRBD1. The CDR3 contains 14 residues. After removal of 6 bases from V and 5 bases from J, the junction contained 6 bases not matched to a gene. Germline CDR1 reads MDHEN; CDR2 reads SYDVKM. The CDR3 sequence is CASSLDRGRETQYF. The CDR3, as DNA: TGTGCCAGCAGCCTTGACAGGGGGCGGGAGACCCAGTACTTC.

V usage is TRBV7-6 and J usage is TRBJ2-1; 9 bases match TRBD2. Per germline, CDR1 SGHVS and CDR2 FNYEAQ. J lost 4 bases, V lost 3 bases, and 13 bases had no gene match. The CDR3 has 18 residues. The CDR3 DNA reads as TGTGCCAGCAGCTTGGATGTAACTAGCGGGTTGTTGTACAATGAGCAGTTCTTC. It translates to CASSLDVTSGLLYNEQFF.

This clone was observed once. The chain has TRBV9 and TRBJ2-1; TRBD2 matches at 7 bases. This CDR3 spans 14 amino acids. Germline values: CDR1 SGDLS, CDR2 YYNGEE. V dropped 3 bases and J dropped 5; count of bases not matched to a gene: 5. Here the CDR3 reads CASSARLADNEQFF. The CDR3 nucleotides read TGTGCCAGCAGCGCTCGACTAGCAGACAATGAGCAGTTCTTC.

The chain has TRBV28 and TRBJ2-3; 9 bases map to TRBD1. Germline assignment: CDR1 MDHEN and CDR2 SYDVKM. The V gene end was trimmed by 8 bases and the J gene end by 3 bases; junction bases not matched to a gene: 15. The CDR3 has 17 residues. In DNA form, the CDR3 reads TGTGCCAGCCCACCCCGACCCGGGACAGGGAAGACAGATACGCAGTATTTT. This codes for CASPPRPGTGKTDTQYF.

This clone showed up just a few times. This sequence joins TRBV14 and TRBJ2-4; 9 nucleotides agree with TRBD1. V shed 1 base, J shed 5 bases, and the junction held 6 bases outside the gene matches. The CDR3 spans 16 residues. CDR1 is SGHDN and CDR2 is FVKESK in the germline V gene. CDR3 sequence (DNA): TGTGCCAGCAGCCAAGCCCGGACAGGGGTGGAAAACATTCAGTACTTC. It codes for CASSQARTGVENIQYF.

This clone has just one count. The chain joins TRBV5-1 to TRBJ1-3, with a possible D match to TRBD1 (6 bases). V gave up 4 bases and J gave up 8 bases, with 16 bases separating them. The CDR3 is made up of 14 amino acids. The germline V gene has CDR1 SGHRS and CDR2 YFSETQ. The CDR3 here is CASSPGGGQDTIYF. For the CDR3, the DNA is TGCGCCAGCAGCCCCGGCGGGGGGCAGGACACCATATATTTT.